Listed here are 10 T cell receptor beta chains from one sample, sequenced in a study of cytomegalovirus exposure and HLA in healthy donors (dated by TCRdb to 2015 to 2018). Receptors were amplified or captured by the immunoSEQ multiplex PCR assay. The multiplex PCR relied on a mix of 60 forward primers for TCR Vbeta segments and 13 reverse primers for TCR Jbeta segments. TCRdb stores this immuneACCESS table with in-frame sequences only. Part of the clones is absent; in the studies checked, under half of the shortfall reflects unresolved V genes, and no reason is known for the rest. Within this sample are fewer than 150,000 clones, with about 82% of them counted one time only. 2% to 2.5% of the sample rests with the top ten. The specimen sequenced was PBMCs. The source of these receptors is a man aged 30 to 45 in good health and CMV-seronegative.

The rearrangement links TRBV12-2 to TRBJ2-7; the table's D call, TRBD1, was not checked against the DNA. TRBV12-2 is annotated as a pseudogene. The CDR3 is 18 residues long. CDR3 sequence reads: CASRLAAPRGKLSYEQYF. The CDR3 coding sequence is TGTGCAAGTCGCTTAGCGGCCCCCAGGGGGAAACTCTCCTACGAGCAGTACTTC.

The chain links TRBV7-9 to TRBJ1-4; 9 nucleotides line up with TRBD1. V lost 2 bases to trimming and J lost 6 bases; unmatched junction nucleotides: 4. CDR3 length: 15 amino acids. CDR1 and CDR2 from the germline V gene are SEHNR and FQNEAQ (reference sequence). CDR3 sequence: CASSLSDRGDEKLFF. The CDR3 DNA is TGTGCCAGCAGCTTATCGGACAGGGGAGATGAAAAACTGTTTTTT.

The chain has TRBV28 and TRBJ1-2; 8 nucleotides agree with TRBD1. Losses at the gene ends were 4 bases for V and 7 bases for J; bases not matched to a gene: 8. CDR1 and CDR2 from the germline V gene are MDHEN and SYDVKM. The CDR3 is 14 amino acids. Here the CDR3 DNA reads TGTGCCAGCAGTTCCTTCTCAGGGGGCTCTGGCTACACCTTC. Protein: CASSSFSGGSGYTF.

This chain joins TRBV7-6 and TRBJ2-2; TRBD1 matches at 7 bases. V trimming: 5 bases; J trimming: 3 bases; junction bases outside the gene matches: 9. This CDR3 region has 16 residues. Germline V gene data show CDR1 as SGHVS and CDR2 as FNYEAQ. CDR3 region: CASSLKTGMDTGELFF. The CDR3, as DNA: TGTGCCAGCAGCCTTAAGACAGGGATGGACACCGGGGAGCTGTTTTTT.

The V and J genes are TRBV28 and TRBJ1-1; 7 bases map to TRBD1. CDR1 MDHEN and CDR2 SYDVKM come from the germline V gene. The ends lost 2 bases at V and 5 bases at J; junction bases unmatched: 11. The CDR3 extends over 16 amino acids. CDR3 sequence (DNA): TGTGCCAGCAGTTTACCTAGACAGGGTTGGAGGACTGAAGCTTTCTTT. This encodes CASSLPRQGWRTEAFF. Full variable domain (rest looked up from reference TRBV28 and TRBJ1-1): DVKVTQSSRYLVKRTGEKVFLECVQDMDHENMFWYRQDPGLGLRLIYFSYDVKMKEKGDIPEGYSVSREKKERFSLILESASTNQTSMYLCASSLPRQGWRTEAFFGQGTRLTVV.

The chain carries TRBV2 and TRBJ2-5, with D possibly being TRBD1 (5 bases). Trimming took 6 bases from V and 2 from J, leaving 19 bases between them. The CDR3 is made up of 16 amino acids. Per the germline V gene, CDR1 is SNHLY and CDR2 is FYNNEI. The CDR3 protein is CASRYDLTATQETQYF. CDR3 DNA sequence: TGTGCCAGCAGGTACGACCTGACAGCAACTCAAGAGACCCAGTACTTC.

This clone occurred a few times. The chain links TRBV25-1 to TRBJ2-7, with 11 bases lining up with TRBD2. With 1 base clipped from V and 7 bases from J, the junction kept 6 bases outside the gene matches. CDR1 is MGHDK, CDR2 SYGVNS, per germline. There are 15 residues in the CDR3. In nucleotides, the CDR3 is TGTGCCAGCAGTGAATCGCTAGCGGGGGGATATGAGCAGTACTTC. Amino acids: CASSESLAGGYEQYF.

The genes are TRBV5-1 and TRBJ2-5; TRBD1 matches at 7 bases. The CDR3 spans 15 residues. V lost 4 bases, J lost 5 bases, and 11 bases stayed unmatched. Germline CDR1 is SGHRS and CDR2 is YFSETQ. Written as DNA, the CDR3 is TGCGCCAGCAGCCCCGGACAGGCAGGGAGTGAGACCCAGTACTTC. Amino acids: CASSPGQAGSETQYF. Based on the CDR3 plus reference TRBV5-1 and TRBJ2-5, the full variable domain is KAGVTQTPRYLIKTRGQQVTLSCSPISGHRSVSWYQQTPGQGLQFLFEYFSETQRNKGNFPGRFSGRQFSNSRSEMNVSTLELGDSALYLCASSPGQAGSETQYFGPGTRLLVL.

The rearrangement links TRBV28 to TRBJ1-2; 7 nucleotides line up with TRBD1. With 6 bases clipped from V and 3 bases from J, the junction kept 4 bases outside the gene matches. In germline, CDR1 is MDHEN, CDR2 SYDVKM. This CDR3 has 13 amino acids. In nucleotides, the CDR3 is TGTGCCAGCAGCCCGGGACAGTACTATGGCTACACCTTC. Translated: CASSPGQYYGYTF.

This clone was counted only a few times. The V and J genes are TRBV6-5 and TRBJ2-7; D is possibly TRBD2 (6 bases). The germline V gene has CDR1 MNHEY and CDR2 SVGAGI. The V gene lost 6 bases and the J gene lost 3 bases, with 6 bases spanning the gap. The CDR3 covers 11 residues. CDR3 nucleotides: TGTGCCAGCAGGCGGGACTACGAGCAGTACTTC. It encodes CASRRDYEQYF.